The 24 T cell receptor beta chains below come from one sample, sequenced in a study of shared clonotypes between healthy human individuals. Measured with immunoSEQ multiplex PCR; TCRdb has only the in-frame clones, and not every one. The sample contains 1.4 million or so clones, approximately 98.5% of which appear only once. The specimen was naive CD4+ T cells sorted from blood. The subset was: CD45RA+ positively selected. The receptors derive from a man younger than 40 in good health.

This chain joins TRBV7-3 and TRBJ1-1; D perhaps matches TRBD1 (6 bases). This CDR3 is built from 15 residues. CDR1 is SGHTA, CDR2 FQGTGA, per germline. Trimming removed 5 bases at V and 5 bases at J, with 18 bases between. This CDR3 is CASSPLGTGKTEAFF. The CDR3 bases are TGTGCCAGCAGCCCACTTGGAACAGGGAAAACTGAAGCTTTCTTT.

This clone has just one count. This chain uses TRBV4-1 with TRBJ1-2; TRBD1 is a possible D gene (5 bases). The V end was cut by 4 bases, the J end by 6 bases, with 12 bases between. The germline gives CDR1 MGHRA, CDR2 YSYEKL. CDR3 length: 13 residues. CDR3 amino acids: CASSLPQGNGYTF. The DNA for the CDR3 is TGCGCCAGCAGCCTCCCCCAGGGCAATGGCTACACCTTC.

The chain links TRBV7-2 to TRBJ2-5, with no clear D. This CDR3 has 14 residues. V was cut by 3 bases and J by 1 base, with 9 bases left in between. The germline gives CDR1 SGHTA, CDR2 FQGNSA. The CDR3 bases are TGTGCCAGCAGCTTGCTGGGCGGCCAAGAGACCCAGTACTTC. This gives the protein CASSLLGGQETQYF.

In this sample, this clone turned up once. The chain couples TRBV18 to TRBJ2-5; a weak D match, TRBD1 (7 bases). V was pared by 3 bases and J by 5 bases, with 13 bases between. Per germline, CDR1 KGHSH and CDR2 LQKENI. This CDR3 comprises 14 residues. The CDR3 nucleotides read TGTGCCAGCTCACCGGAGACAGGGAGGGAGACCCAGTACTTC. It is translated as CASSPETGRETQYF.

The chain employs TRBV18 and TRBJ2-3; 10 bases are a match to TRBD2. The CDR3 covers 16 residues. After removal of 5 bases from V and 0 bases from J, the junction contained 5 bases not matched to a gene. In germline, CDR1 is KGHSH, CDR2 LQKENI. The CDR3 region has the DNA TGTGCCAGCTCAACTGGACTAGCGGAAAGCACAGATACGCAGTATTTT. Amino acids: CASSTGLAESTDTQYF.

The chain has TRBV25-1 and TRBJ1-1; D gene ambiguous. This CDR3 is 12 amino acids long. Trimming pared 6 bases from V and 5 bases from J, leaving 10 bases between. CDR1 MGHDK and CDR2 SYGVNS come from the germline V gene. The CDR3 nucleotides are TGTGCCAGCAGCCCTAAGCTTACTGAAGCTTTCTTT. Its protein product is CASSPKLTEAFF.

The V gene is TRBV5-1, the J gene TRBJ2-1; 7 nucleotides agree with TRBD2. CDR3 length: 15 amino acids. V lost 0 bases to trimming and J lost 6 bases; unmatched junction nucleotides: 6. Germline CDR1 is SGHRS and CDR2 is YFSETQ. The CDR3: CASSLAWSGANEQFF. The CDR3 DNA is TGCGCCAGCAGCTTGGCCTGGAGCGGGGCCAATGAGCAGTTCTTC.

Note on this clone: In the same sample, other DNA sequences code for this CDR3. The chain couples TRBV18 to TRBJ2-7; 8 bases agree with TRBD2. Germline V gene sequence: CDR1 KGHSH, CDR2 LQKENI. V shed 6 bases and J 3 bases; nucleotides not matched to a gene: 7. The CDR3 is 14 amino acids. The CDR3 sequence is CASSPGTSLYEQYF. Here the CDR3 DNA reads TGTGCCAGCTCCCCCGGGACTAGTCTCTACGAGCAGTACTTC.

This CDR3 is CASSLRVARQGTGELFF. CDR3 coding DNA: TGTGCCAGCAGCTTAAGAGTGGCGAGGCAGGGCACCGGGGAGCTGTTTTTT. The chain combines TRBV7-8 with TRBJ2-2, with D perhaps TRBD1 (5 bases). CDR1 is SGHVS and CDR2 is FQNEAQ in the germline V gene. Trimming cost V 2 bases and J 4 bases, with 17 bases left between them. The CDR3 length is 17 residues.

This clone was counted once. The chain couples TRBV11-2 to TRBJ1-5, with a possible D match to TRBD1 (5 bases). Germline V gene lookup returns CDR1 SGHAT and CDR2 FQNNGV. The ends were cut back, 5 bases at V and 4 bases at J, with 15 bases in the middle. The CDR3 runs to 15 residues. The CDR3: CASSPSAGNNQPQHF. CDR3 coding DNA: TGTGCCAGCAGCCCCAGTGCAGGGAATAATCAGCCCCAGCATTTT.

The count of this clone is one. J is TRBJ1-5 and V is TRBV27; unclear D gene. Trimming removed 4 bases from V and 1 base from J, with 14 bases in between. CDR3 length equals 16 residues. The V gene's germline CDR1 is MNHEY and CDR2 SMNVEV (reference sequence). The CDR3 sequence: CASSSAFPGSNQPQHF. Written as DNA, the CDR3 is TGTGCCAGCAGTTCGGCATTTCCCGGGAGCAATCAGCCCCAGCATTTT.

The rearrangement joins TRBV2 to TRBJ2-1; possible D gene TRBD1, 5 bases. Germline CDR1 reads SNHLY; CDR2 reads FYNNEI. This CDR3 has 14 residues. The V end lost 7 bases, the J end lost 2 bases, and 12 bases lay between the germline ends. CDR3 region: CASNDRAPYNEQFF. In nucleotides, the CDR3 is TGTGCCAGCAACGACAGAGCCCCCTACAATGAGCAGTTCTTC.

This chain joins TRBV28 and TRBJ1-2; D is unclear. Germline V gives CDR1 MDHEN, CDR2 SYDVKM. The CDR3 consists of 15 residues. With 3 bases removed from V and 2 bases from J, the gap between germline ends came to 13 bases. In DNA, the CDR3 is TGTGCCAGCAGTTTGGACCCCGGGGAGAACTATGGCTACACCTTC. It is translated as CASSLDPGENYGYTF.

This chain uses TRBV7-8 with TRBJ2-7, with TRBD1 matching 11 bases. CDR1 SGHVS and CDR2 FQNEAQ come from the germline V gene. J was trimmed by 2 bases and V by 5 bases; bases with no gene match: 5. The CDR3 has 15 amino acids. The CDR3 DNA is TGTGCCAGCAGCCGGACAGGGGGCGAAACCTACGAGCAGTACTTC. This translates into CASSRTGGETYEQYF.

The CDR3 bases are TGTGCCAGCAGCGTAGCCCCCGGGAACCAAGAGACCCAGTACTTC. It yields the protein CASSVAPGNQETQYF. The chain employs TRBV9 and TRBJ2-5; D possibly corresponds to TRBD2 (5 bases). V was trimmed by 0 bases and J by 0 bases, leaving 9 bases between them. The germline V gene encodes CDR1 SGDLS and CDR2 YYNGEE. The CDR3 is made up of 15 amino acids.

This rearrangement joins TRBV11-2 to TRBJ1-4; D ambiguous. Between the trimmed V and J ends, which lost 2 bases and 4 bases, there was a span of 14 bases. The CDR3 covers 16 residues. Germline-derived CDR1 and CDR2 are SGHAT and FQNNGV. The CDR3 DNA is TGTGCCAGCAGCTTACGACAAACCGCGTATAATGAAAAACTGTTTTTT. Its translation: CASSLRQTAYNEKLFF. Drawing the rest from reference TRBV11-2 and TRBJ1-4, the complete variable domain is EAGVAQSPRYKIIEKRQSVAFWCNPISGHATLYWYQQILGQGPKLLIQFQNNGVVDDSQLPKDRFSAERLKGVDSTLKIQPAKLEDSAVYLCASSLRQTAYNEKLFFGSGTQLSVL.

The chain has TRBV10-1 and TRBJ2-3; 11 bases map to TRBD1. The J segment lost 3 bases and the V segment lost 1 base, leaving 3 bases of the junction unmatched. The CDR3 length is 16 residues. Germline V gene sequence: CDR1 WNHNN, CDR2 SYGVQD (reference sequence). The CDR3 region has the DNA TGCGCCAGCAGTGAGTTGGGACAGGGGGGAACAGATACGCAGTATTTT. Encoded protein: CASSELGQGGTDTQYF.

The chain recombines TRBV5-5 with TRBJ2-7; a possible D gene is TRBD1 (6 bases). The CDR3 contains 14 residues. Germline CDR1 and CDR2: SGHKS and YYEKEE (reference sequence). V was cut by 4 bases and J by 2 bases, with 13 bases left in between. DNA for the CDR3: TGTGCCAGCAGCCTGGGGGCACTTACCTACGAGCAGTACTTC. This sequence encodes CASSLGALTYEQYF.

The rearrangement links TRBV28 to TRBJ1-2, with D possibly TRBD1 on 6 matching bases. CDR1 is MDHEN, CDR2 SYDVKM, per germline. Trimming shortened V by 4 bases and J by 12 bases, and 15 bases separated the two germline ends. The CDR3 has 12 residues. The CDR3 region is CASSSPNRAHTF. The CDR3 nucleotides read TGTGCCAGCAGTTCCCCCAACAGGGCCCACACCTTC.

A note on this clone: This sample includes further DNA sequences coding for the same CDR3. The chain carries TRBV11-2 and TRBJ2-1; TRBD2 matches 10 bases. V shed 4 bases, J shed 3 bases, and the junction held 6 bases outside the gene matches. Per germline, CDR1 SGHAT and CDR2 FQNNGV. This CDR3 contains 16 residues. CDR3: CASSSLLAGDYNEQFF. The CDR3 nucleotides read TGTGCCAGCAGCTCCCTGCTAGCGGGAGACTACAATGAGCAGTTCTTC.

V is TRBV6-1 and J is TRBJ2-6; D is unclear. V was clipped by 0 bases and J by 3 bases, with 12 bases between them. The length of the CDR3 is 17 residues. The germline gives CDR1 MNHNS, CDR2 SASEGT. The CDR3 coding sequence is TGTGCCAGCAGTGAAGCGTCTGGATTTGATGGGGCCAACGTCCTGACTTTC. Amino acid sequence: CASSEASGFDGANVLTF.

V is TRBV30 and J is TRBJ2-2; D may correspond to TRBD1 or TRBD2 (5 bases each). From germline, CDR1 is GTSNPN and CDR2 SVGIG (reference sequence). The CDR3 has 15 residues. CDR3 nucleotides: TGTGCTCACGAGGGGCCAGGGCGATACACCGGGGAGCTGTTTTTT. Its translation: CAHEGPGRYTGELFF.

This clone was detected once. The chain recombines TRBV5-1 with TRBJ2-7; D gene unclear. Trimming took 0 bases from V and 0 from J, leaving 16 bases between them. This CDR3 has 17 amino acids. Germline V lookup: CDR1 SGHRS, CDR2 YFSETQ. CDR3 nucleotide sequence: TGCGCCAGCAGCTTGGGGCCCTCCGGGCCTATCTCCTACGAGCAGTACTTC. Translation: CASSLGPSGPISYEQYF.

This chain connects TRBV19 to TRBJ1-5; 9 bases align to TRBD1. The ends lost 6 bases at V and 6 bases at J; junction bases unmatched: 9. The CDR3 covers 15 residues. The germline V gene has CDR1 LNHDA and CDR2 SQIVND (reference sequence). CDR3 DNA: TGTGCCAGTAGCCTGGCCGGGACAGGGCTTCAGCCCCAGCATTTT. This codes for CASSLAGTGLQPQHF.